Shown below are 18 T cell receptor beta chains from a single sample sequenced in a study of CD8+CD57+ T cells in acquired aplastic anemia. TCR beta VDJ and CDR3 profiling used genomic DNA as template. From the reads, TCRdb called clonotypes with MiXCR, one entry per CDR3 protein. The repertoire has about 470,000 distinct CDR3 sequences, about a third of them found once; the top ten carry 0.7% to 1%. By flow cytometry, patients selected for sequencing had shown an expansion of CD8+CD57+ cells. Material: sorted CD4+, CD8+, or CD8+CD57+ T cells (not recorded which) from PBMCs. The receptors were gathered from a human donor with aplastic anemia.

The CDR3 region has the DNA TGTGCCAGTAGTGCGGGTAGGGAAGGTTACGAGACCCAGTACTTC. Its translation: CASSAGREGYETQYF. The V call is TRBV19, the J call TRBJ2-5; D might be TRBD2 (5 bases). Germline V gene sequence: CDR1 LNHDA, CDR2 SQIVND (reference sequence). Trimming removed 5 bases from V and 5 bases from J, with 18 bases in between. The CDR3 has 15 amino acids. The full variable domain, rest sourced from reference TRBV19 and TRBJ2-5, is DGGITQSPKYLFRKEGQNVTLSCEQNLNHDAMYWYRQDPGQGLRLIYYSQIVNDFQKGDIAEGYSVSREKKESFPLTVTSAQKNPTAFYLCASSAGREGYETQYFGPGTRLLVL.

In its sample, this clonotype was seen many times. The V and J genes are TRBV14 and TRBJ2-7, with 7 positions matching TRBD1. The CDR3 is 13 amino acids. CDR1 is SGHDN and CDR2 is FVKESK in the germline V gene. The J segment lost 6 bases and the V segment lost 6 bases, leaving 8 bases of the junction unmatched. The CDR3 bases are TGTGCCAGCAGGGCGACAGGGTCTGGCGAGCAGTACTTC. It is translated as CASRATGSGEQYF.

This clonotype showed up many times. The genes are TRBV19 and TRBJ2-5; TRBD1 is a possible D gene (5 bases). V dropped 4 bases and J dropped 5 bases, with 14 bases sitting between them. Looked up from germline, CDR1 is LNHDA and CDR2 is SQIVND (reference sequence). This CDR3 has 14 residues. CDR3 DNA sequence: TGTGCCAGTAGTAGCGACAGTAAACGGGAGACCCAGTACTTC. Translation: CASSSDSKRETQYF.

This clonotype was picked up one time. The V gene is TRBV25-1, the J gene TRBJ2-7; 9 positions agree with TRBD1. V trimming: 6 bases; J trimming: 1 base; junction bases outside the gene matches: 4. The CDR3 contains 14 residues. The germline V gene encodes CDR1 MGHDK and CDR2 SYGVNS. The CDR3 DNA reads TGTGCCAGCAGCGGACAGGGGAGGTCCTACGAGCAGTACTTC. Translated, it gives CASSGQGRSYEQYF.

This clonotype was detected only a few times. V gene TRBV20-1 combines with J gene TRBJ2-1; TRBD2 aligns across 8 bases. This CDR3 comprises 15 residues. Germline values: CDR1 DFQATT, CDR2 SNEGSKA (reference sequence). The J segment lost 4 bases and the V segment lost 5 bases, leaving 10 bases of the junction unmatched. The CDR3 is CSAQTRGAAYNEQFF. The CDR3 DNA reads as TGCAGTGCTCAGACGCGGGGGGCGGCTTACAATGAGCAGTTCTTC.

The sample holds many counts of this clonotype. V usage is TRBV5-1 and J usage is TRBJ1-3, with D perhaps TRBD1 (5 bases). Germline loops: CDR1 SGHRS, CDR2 YFSETQ. This CDR3 is built from 16 residues. V was trimmed by 4 bases and J by 2 bases, leaving 16 bases between them. The CDR3 is CASSLGRMPAGNTIYF. CDR3 nucleotide sequence: TGCGCCAGCAGCCTGGGACGGATGCCTGCTGGAAACACCATATATTTT.

The rearrangement joins TRBV20-1 to TRBJ2-5, with 12 bases matching TRBD1. The germline gives CDR1 DFQATT, CDR2 SNEGSKA (reference sequence). This CDR3 comprises 14 residues. J was trimmed by 5 bases and V by 1 base; bases with no gene match: 2. The CDR3 loop is CSARVGQGAETQYF. DNA of the CDR3: TGCAGTGCTAGAGTGGGACAGGGGGCCGAGACCCAGTACTTC.

The gene calls are TRBV7-3 and TRBJ2-1; 9 nucleotides agree with TRBD2. This CDR3 spans 15 amino acids. Germline assignment: CDR1 SGHTA and CDR2 FQGTGA. V lost 2 bases to trimming and J lost 8 bases; unmatched junction nucleotides: 7. The CDR3 reads CASSLVGGGAYEQFF. DNA for the CDR3: TGTGCCAGCAGCTTAGTCGGCGGGGGGGCGTATGAGCAGTTCTTC.

The chain has TRBV20-1 and TRBJ2-7, with a tentative D call TRBD2 (5 bases). Germline CDR1 DFQATT, CDR2 SNEGSKA (reference sequence). V was shortened by 5 bases and J by 3 bases, with 17 bases between the two germline ends. The CDR3 runs 14 residues. Here the CDR3 DNA reads TGCAGTGCTCCAAGATTCGCCGGGGACTACGAGCAGTACTTC. Protein product: CSAPRFAGDYEQYF.

To note about this clonotype: Relative to the germline gene, one junction end is altered; a read error may explain this. The chain employs TRBV10-3 and TRBJ2-7, with D possibly TRBD1 on 6 matching bases. This CDR3 is built from 14 residues. Germline V lookup: CDR1 ENHRY, CDR2 SYGVKD. CDR3 bases: TGTGCCAGCAGTGAGGGGACATTCCCCTACGAGCAGTACTTC. Amino acids: CASSEGTFPYEQYF.

This chain links TRBV29-1 with TRBJ1-2; perhaps TRBD1 as D (5 bases). The CDR3 runs 14 residues. The ends were cut back, 3 bases at V and 8 bases at J, with 19 bases in the middle. Germline V CDR1 and CDR2: SQVTM, ANQGSEA. As DNA, the CDR3 is TGCAGCGTTGACGATCAGGAGCGGGGGGGAGGCTACACCTTC. Protein sequence: CSVDDQERGGGYTF.

This clonotype was recorded many times. CDR3 in amino acids: CASSLGDRGEAFF. For the CDR3, the DNA is TGTGCCAGCAGTTTGGGGGACAGGGGGGAAGCTTTCTTT. V is TRBV2 and J is TRBJ1-1, with 11 bases that match TRBD1. The CDR3 contains 13 residues. The germline gives CDR1 SNHLY, CDR2 FYNNEI. V lost 5 bases, J lost 8 bases, and 4 bases stayed unmatched.

The chain combines TRBV7-9 with TRBJ1-1; perhaps TRBD1 as D (5 bases). The CDR3 is made up of 12 amino acids. Trimming cost V 1 base and J 7 bases, with 7 bases left between them. Germline loops: CDR1 SEHNR, CDR2 FQNEAQ (reference sequence). The chain's CDR3 is CASSLVGGEAFF. Here the CDR3 DNA reads TGTGCCAGCAGCTTAGTGGGGGGTGAAGCTTTCTTT.

This clonotype came up a few times. The chain joins TRBV7-9 to TRBJ2-7; 8 bases are a match to TRBD1. This CDR3 region has 14 residues. CDR1 and CDR2 from the germline V gene are SEHNR and FQNEAQ (reference sequence). The V segment lost 4 bases and the J segment 2 bases; nucleotides outside the gene matches: 4. The CDR3 spells CASSSQTGAYEQYF. For the CDR3, the DNA is TGTGCCAGCAGCTCCCAGACAGGGGCCTACGAGCAGTACTTC.

The CDR3, as DNA: TGTGCCAGCAGCTTGGTAGGAGGCAGGGTTGTAGATACGCAGTATTTT. Translating it yields CASSLVGGRVVDTQYF. The rearrangement uses TRBV5-4 and TRBJ2-3; D may be TRBD1 or TRBD2 (5 bases each). The germline V gene encodes CDR1 SGHNT and CDR2 YYREEE (reference sequence). The CDR3 consists of 16 residues. Between the trimmed V and J ends, which lost 0 bases and 5 bases, there was a span of 16 bases.

This sequence joins TRBV12-3 or TRBV12-4 and TRBJ1-2, with a tentative D call TRBD1 (5 bases). Trimming removed 2 bases at V and 4 bases at J, with 23 bases between. CDR3 size: 18 residues. CDR3 sequence: CASSLSGGSFRDGYGYTF. CDR3 DNA: TGTGCCAGCAGTTTAAGTGGGGGGTCCTTTAGGGATGGCTATGGCTACACCTTC.

This clonotype has a handful of counts. The chain has TRBV4-2 and TRBJ2-3; 11 nucleotides line up with TRBD2. Germline CDR1 reads LGHNA; CDR2 reads YNFKEQ. CDR3 size: 15 residues. Trimming took 1 base from V and 5 from J; bases not matched to a gene: 2. Written as DNA, the CDR3 is TGTGCCAGCAGCCAAGGACTAGCGGGGAGAGATACGCAGTATTTT. Protein: CASSQGLAGRDTQYF.

The rearrangement uses TRBV7-9 and TRBJ1-1; D is perhaps TRBD1 (6 bases). The ends were cut back, 2 bases at V and 6 bases at J, with 16 bases in the middle. The CDR3 covers 15 residues. The germline gives CDR1 SEHNR, CDR2 FQNEAQ (reference sequence). The CDR3 reads CASSLRGVETSEAFF. CDR3 DNA sequence: TGTGCCAGCAGCTTAAGGGGGGTAGAGACTTCTGAAGCTTTCTTT.